The clone carrying this T cell receptor beta chain has only a few counts. The sample comes from a study of T cell repertoires in cytomegalovirus infection. This CDR3 has 14 residues. The germline V gene encodes CDR1 MNHEY and CDR2 SVGAGI. Trimming took off 4 bases at V and 5 bases at J, with 12 bases between the two ends. MiXCR was run by TCRdb on the reads, yielding one entry per CDR3 protein. The table has approximately 750,000 distinct CDR3 sequences, about 40% seen once. This receptor was taken from a human donor in good health (CMV status not recorded). Some clones in this sample may be carry-over from other donors' samples. Sequences were obtained from PBMCs. This chain uses TRBV6-5 with TRBJ1-5, with a possible D match to TRBD1 (5 bases). The CDR3 loop reads CASSLGGVHQPQHF. CDR3 DNA sequence: TGTGCCAGCAGTTTGGGAGGGGTTCATCAGCCCCAGCATTTT.